The 8 T cell receptor beta chains below were found in one sample sequenced in a study of blood T cells in healthy people across ages. Primed by a sample-barcoded 5' primer and a J-beta primer mix, a second PCR proceeded for roughly 7 to 12 cycles. TCRdb re-called the 5' RACE reads with MiXCR, one entry per CDR3 protein. The profile shows 1,500,000 or so distinct CDR3 sequences, approximately 63% of them singletons. The sample comprised blood. The source of these receptors is a man aged 18-30 years in good health.

The chain combines TRBV29-1 with TRBJ2-3; 7 nucleotides agree with TRBD1. The CDR3 is 13 residues long. The germline gives CDR1 SQVTM, CDR2 ANQGSEA. The V and J ends lost 7 bases and 2 bases, in that order; junction bases with no gene match: 6. The CDR3 coding sequence is TGCAGCGGGGGACAGAAGACCACAGATACGCAGTATTTT. Protein: CSGGQKTTDTQYF.

CDR3 nucleotides: TGTGCCAGCAGCTTAGCCCAGGGAGCGGCTCGTGAGCAGTTCTTC. The encoded protein is CASSLAQGAAREQFF. V is TRBV7-8 and J is TRBJ2-1; possibly TRBD1 or TRBD2 for D (5 bases each). Trimming cost V 0 bases and J 9 bases, with 15 bases left between them. From germline, CDR1 is SGHVS and CDR2 FQNEAQ. This CDR3 region has 15 residues.

This rearrangement joins TRBV28 to TRBJ2-5, with 16 bases fitting TRBD2. Trimming removed 6 bases from V and 5 bases from J; junction bases left unmatched: 15. The length of the CDR3 is 19 residues. CDR1 is MDHEN, CDR2 SYDVKM, per germline. Here the CDR3 DNA reads TGTGCCAGCAGCCACCTGGGACTAGCGGGGGGGCGAATCGGTGAGACCCAGTACTTC. Translating gives CASSHLGLAGGRIGETQYF.

V gene TRBV25-1 combines with J gene TRBJ2-5; a weak D match, TRBD2 (5 bases). V lost 8 bases and J lost 5, with 21 bases in between. Germline CDR1 MGHDK, CDR2 SYGVNS. There are 15 residues in the CDR3. CDR3 bases: TGTGCCAGCGGGCGGTACGGGAACGGTTGGGAGACCCAGTACTTC. Amino acids: CASGRYGNGWETQYF. Full variable domain (rest looked up from reference TRBV25-1 and TRBJ2-5): EADIYQTPRYLVIGTGKKITLECSQTMGHDKMYWYQQDPGMELHLIHYSYGVNSTEKGDLSSESTVSRIRTEHFPLTLESARPSHTSQYLCASGRYGNGWETQYFGPGTRLLVL.

V gene TRBV3-1 combines with J gene TRBJ2-7; 10 bases align to TRBD2. This CDR3 is 16 amino acids long. Germline values: CDR1 LGHDT, CDR2 YNNKEL (reference sequence). Trimming at V came to 3 bases and at J to 2 bases, leaving 7 bases not matched to a gene. CDR3 nucleotide sequence: TGTGCCAGCAGCCATCATACTAGCGGGACCCCCTACGAGCAGTACTTC. It encodes CASSHHTSGTPYEQYF.

V gene TRBV3-1 combines with J gene TRBJ2-7; TRBD1 matches 8 bases. Germline V CDR1 and CDR2: LGHDT, YNNKEL (reference sequence). This CDR3 contains 15 residues. The ends lost 5 bases at V and 1 base at J; junction bases unmatched: 7. DNA for the CDR3: TGTGCCAGCAGCTCCCCAGGGGGCCTTTCCTACGAGCAGTACTTC. It is translated as CASSSPGGLSYEQYF.

Only one count was recorded for this clonotype. J is TRBJ1-1 and V is TRBV28; a weak D match, TRBD1 (5 bases). The CDR3 extends over 15 amino acids. The germline gives CDR1 MDHEN, CDR2 SYDVKM. Between the trimmed V and J ends, which lost 6 bases and 4 bases, there was a span of 18 bases. CDR3 nucleotides: TGTGCCAGCAGCTTCGCAGGGTATAAGGGCACTGAAGCTTTCTTT. Its translation: CASSFAGYKGTEAFF.

This chain uses TRBV10-3 with TRBJ1-4, with a weak D call TRBD1 (5 bases). The CDR3 spans 14 residues. From germline, CDR1 is ENHRY and CDR2 SYGVKD. V lost 3 bases and J 6 bases, leaving 11 bases between the germline ends. The CDR3 DNA reads TGTGCCATCAGTGAAAGGGGCATAGATGAAAAACTGTTTTTT. This encodes CAISERGIDEKLFF.